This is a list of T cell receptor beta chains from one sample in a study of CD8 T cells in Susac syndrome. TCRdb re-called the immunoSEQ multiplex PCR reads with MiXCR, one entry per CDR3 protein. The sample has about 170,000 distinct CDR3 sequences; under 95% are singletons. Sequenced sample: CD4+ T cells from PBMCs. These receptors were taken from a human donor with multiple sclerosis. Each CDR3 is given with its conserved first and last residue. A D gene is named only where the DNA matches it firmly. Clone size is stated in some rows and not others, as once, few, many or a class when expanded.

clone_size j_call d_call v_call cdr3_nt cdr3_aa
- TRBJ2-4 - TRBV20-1 TGCAGTGCTAGCGACAGGTTGGCCAAAAACATTCAGTACTTC CSASDRLAKNIQYF
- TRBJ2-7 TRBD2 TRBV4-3 TGCGCCAGCAGCCAAGAGATTTGGACTAGCGGGAGTTTGGCGAGCGAGCAGTACTTC CASSQEIWTSGSLASEQYF
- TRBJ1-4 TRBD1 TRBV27 TGTGCCAGCAGTTCGGACAGGGGAACCGAAAAACTGTTTTTT CASSSDRGTEKLFF
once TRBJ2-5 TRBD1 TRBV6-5 TGTGCCAGCAGTTACACGACAGGGGCGGAGGAGACCCAGTACTTC CASSYTTGAEETQYF
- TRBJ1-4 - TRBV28 TGTGCCAGCAGTCCAACCACAGGGAAGGAGGGTGAAAAACTGTTTTTT CASSPTTGKEGEKLFF
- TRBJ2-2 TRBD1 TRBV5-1 TGCGCCAGCAGCAGACCGGGACAGGGCCGGGGGACCGGGGAGCTGTTTTTT CASSRPGQGRGTGELFF
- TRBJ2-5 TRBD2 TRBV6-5 TGTGCCAGCGGCGGACCTAGCGGCCAAGAGACCCAGTACTTC CASGGPSGQETQYF
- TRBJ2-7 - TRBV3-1 TGTGCCAGCAGCCAAGAACCCCGTTCCTACGAGCAGTACTTC CASSQEPRSYEQYF
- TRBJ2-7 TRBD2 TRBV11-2 TGTGCCAGCAGCTCCCAATACGGGAGGAGCTACGAGCAGTACTTC CASSSQYGRSYEQYF
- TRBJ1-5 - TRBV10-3 TGTGCCATCAGTGAGTCGGGGGCAGGTCAGCCCCAGCATTTT CAISESGAGQPQHF
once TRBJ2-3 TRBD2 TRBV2 TGTGCCAGCAGTAGCGGGATTGGAGATACGCAGTATTTT CASSSGIGDTQYF
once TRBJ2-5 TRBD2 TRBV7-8 TGTGCCAGCAGCTTGTTGCGACTAGCGGCTCAAGAGACCCAGTACTTC CASSLLRLAAQETQYF
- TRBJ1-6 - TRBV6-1 TGTGCCAGCAGTGAAGGGACGGCTCCCCGGGCCCTCCACTTT CASSEGTAPRALHF
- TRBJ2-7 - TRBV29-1 TGCAGCGTTGGGCTCCTCCGCGGGGAGCAGTACTTC CSVGLLRGEQYF
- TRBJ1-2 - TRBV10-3 TGTGCCATCAGCTTGGGGGGGGCCGCTAACTATGGCTACACCTTC CAISLGGAANYGYTF
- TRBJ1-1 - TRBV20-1 TGCAGTGCTAGAGGGGGGTGGGCCGCTGGGACCGCTTTCTTT CSARGGWAAGTAFF
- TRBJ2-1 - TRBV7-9 TGTGCCAGCAGCCACGCAGGAAGCTCCTACAATGAGCAGTTCTTC CASSHAGSSYNEQFF
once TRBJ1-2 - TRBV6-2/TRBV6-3 TGTGCCAGCAGCGTTGGGGGTGGCTACACCTTC CASSVGGGYTF
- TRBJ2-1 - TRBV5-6 TGTGCCAGCAGCTTGGGTAGCGACAATGAGCAGTTCTTC CASSLGSDNEQFF
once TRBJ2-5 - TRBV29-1 TGCAGCGTTGAACAAGTGTACCAAGAGACCCAGTACTTC CSVEQVYQETQYF
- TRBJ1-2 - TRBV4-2 TGTGCCAGCAGCCAACCACGTGGAGCAGTTGGCTACACCTTC CASSQPRGAVGYTF
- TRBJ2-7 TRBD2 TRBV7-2 TGTGCCAGCAGCTTGTATAGACTAGCGGACGAGCAGTACTTC CASSLYRLADEQYF
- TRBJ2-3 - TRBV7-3 TGTGCCAGCAGCTCCCGGGGATTTGGGACAGATACGCAGTATTTT CASSSRGFGTDTQYF
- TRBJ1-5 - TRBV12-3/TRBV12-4 TGTGCCAGCAGTTTAGTCTCAGGGGTCAATCAGCCCCAGCATTTT CASSLVSGVNQPQHF
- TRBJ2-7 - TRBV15 TGTGCCACCAGCAGAGCTAAAGGCTACGAGCAGTACTTC CATSRAKGYEQYF
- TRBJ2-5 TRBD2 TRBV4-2 TGTGCCAGCAGCCAAGCGGGAGGCGGAGAGACCCAGTACTTC CASSQAGGGETQYF
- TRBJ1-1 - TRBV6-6 TGTGCCAGCATTTTTCCTCAGGGAGGCACTGAAGCTTTCTTT CASIFPQGGTEAFF
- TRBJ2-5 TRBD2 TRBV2 TGTGCCAGCAGTCGGACTAGCGGGAGTTGGGGAAACCAAGAGACCCAGTACTTC CASSRTSGSWGNQETQYF
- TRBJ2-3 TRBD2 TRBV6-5 TGTGCCAGCATTATGTTCGCCGGGACTAGCAGCACAGATACGCAGTATTTT CASIMFAGTSSTDTQYF
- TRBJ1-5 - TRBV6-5 TGTGCCAGCAGTTACTCTCGTGCCAATCAGCCCCAGCATTTT CASSYSRANQPQHF
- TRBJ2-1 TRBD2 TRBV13 TGTGCCAGCAGCCAGGGACTAGCGGGGGCCTGGGAGCAGTTCTTC CASSQGLAGAWEQFF
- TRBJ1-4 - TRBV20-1 TGCAGTGCGAAGACAGCGCGCTATAATGAAAAACTGTTTTTT CSAKTARYNEKLFF
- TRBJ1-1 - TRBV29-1 TGCAGCGGGACAGCGAACACTGAAGCTTTCTTT CSGTANTEAFF
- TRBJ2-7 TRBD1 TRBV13 TGTGCCAGCAGCTTAGGACAGGGGTACTACGAGCAGTACTTC CASSLGQGYYEQYF
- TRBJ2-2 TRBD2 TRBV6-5 TGTGCCAGCAGTTACCTCACTGGCGGGGGGAACACCGGGGAGCTGTTTTTT CASSYLTGGGNTGELFF
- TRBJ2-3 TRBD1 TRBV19 TGTGCCAGTAGTATGACAGGGCCAGATACGCAGTATTTT CASSMTGPDTQYF
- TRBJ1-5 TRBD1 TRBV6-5 TGTGCCAGCAGTCCCGGGACAGGGGCCCAGCCCCAGCATTTT CASSPGTGAQPQHF
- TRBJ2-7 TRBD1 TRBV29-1 TGCAGCGCGGGACAGGGGGCCTCCTACGAGCAGTACTTC CSAGQGASYEQYF
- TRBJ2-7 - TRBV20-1 TGCAGTGCTAGTAACCCTTTAACCGTCGAGCAGTACTTC CSASNPLTVEQYF
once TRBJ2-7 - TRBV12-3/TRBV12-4 TGTGCCAGCAGGGGATATCCCACCTACGAGCAGTACTTC CASRGYPTYEQYF
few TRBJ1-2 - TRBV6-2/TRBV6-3 TGTGCCAGCAGTAACTATGGCTACACCTTC CASSNYGYTF
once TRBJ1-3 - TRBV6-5 TGTGCCAGCAGTTACTCAATGGAAAGGAGTTCTGGAAACACCATATATTTT CASSYSMERSSGNTIYF
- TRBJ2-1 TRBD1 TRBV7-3 TGTGCCAGCAGCTTAGGTCCAGGGGGCAATGAGCAGTTCTTC CASSLGPGGNEQFF
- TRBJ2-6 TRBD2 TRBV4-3 TGCGCCAGCAGCCTCAAGGGCGGGAGCGCTGGGGCCAACGTCCTGACTTTC CASSLKGGSAGANVLTF
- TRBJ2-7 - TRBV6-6 TGTGCCAGCAGTTACGGGCTTGGGGGCATAAACTACGAGCAGTACTTC CASSYGLGGINYEQYF
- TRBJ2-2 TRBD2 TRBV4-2 TGTGCCAGCAGGACTAGCGGGAATGCCGGGGAGCTGTTTTTT CASRTSGNAGELFF
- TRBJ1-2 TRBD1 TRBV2 TGTGCCAGCAGTTATCGTCAGGGGGCCGATGGCTACACCTTC CASSYRQGADGYTF
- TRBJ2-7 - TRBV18 TGTGCCAGCTCACCAACAGGGAACGGGTACGAGCAGTACTTC CASSPTGNGYEQYF